This TCR beta chain derives from a study of T cells in Graves' hyperthyroidism and ophthalmopathy. Study results and caveats: Before onset, ophthalmopathy was predicted by the model a median roughly 6.8 months earlier.

The CDR3 has 11 residues. Germline V gives CDR1 GTSNPN, CDR2 SVGIG (reference sequence). Those with hyperthyroidism were 18 to 65 years old, newly diagnosed, and ill for under 2 months. Each diagnosis drew on symptoms, thyroxine, TRAb, thyroid ultrasound and orbital computed tomography findings. Of note for this clonotype: Its antigen is currently unknown. An end of the junction differs from the germline gene, which may be a read error.

Amplification of TCR beta CDR3 regions used RNA as the template. The HTBI primer set drove a first-round RT-PCR of the TCR CDR3. MiXCR was run by TCRdb on the multiplex PCR reads, yielding one entry per CDR3 protein. The sample lists roughly 360,000 distinct CDR3 sequences; about 13% were seen once. The source is a man aged 25 to 40 with Graves' hyperthyroidism that later progressed to Graves' ophthalmopathy. The chain recombines TRBV30 with TRBJ2-5; D possibly matches TRBD1 or TRBD2 (6 bases each). Sequencing was done on a sample of blood. The CDR3 reads CAWMFAGQGNF. DNA for the CDR3: TGTGCCTGGATGTTTGCGGGGCAGGGGAACTTC.